This TCR beta chain was sequenced during a study of metastatic and nonmetastatic thyroid tumors. Study context: It was across blood and tumor or nodule tissue from malignant and benign thyroid patients that repertoires were compared. General observations from the study: Across blood and tumor, TCR beta diversity in malignant thyroid tumors was reportedly significantly higher than in benign nodules.

Before thyroid surgery, none of the patients had received any treatment. CDR3 length equals 15 residues. The V gene end was trimmed by 7 bases and the J gene end by 3 bases; junction bases not matched to a gene: 8. The germline V gene has CDR1 LNHDA and CDR2 SQIVND (reference sequence). Original methodology: Clinicopathological groups supplied CDR3 differences that were used to build a distant-metastasis classifier for papillary thyroid cancer. TCRdb re-called the PCR reads with MiXCR. The V and J calls follow TCRdb's processing rather than the paper's. This sample carries roughly 39,000 clones, around 43% of them seen once, and the ten largest clones take roughly a quarter. This clone has just one count. Its antigen is still unknown.

The sequenced material came from tumor tissue. This chain links TRBV19 with TRBJ2-2; 7 nucleotides agree with TRBD1. This sequence was found in a male donor with papillary thyroid cancer or a benign thyroid nodule (not recorded which). Some clones in this sample may be carry-over from other donors' samples. The CDR3 loop reads CASTPTGPHTGELFF. The CDR3 DNA reads TGTGCCAGTACTCCGACAGGGCCTCACACCGGGGAGCTGTTTTTT.